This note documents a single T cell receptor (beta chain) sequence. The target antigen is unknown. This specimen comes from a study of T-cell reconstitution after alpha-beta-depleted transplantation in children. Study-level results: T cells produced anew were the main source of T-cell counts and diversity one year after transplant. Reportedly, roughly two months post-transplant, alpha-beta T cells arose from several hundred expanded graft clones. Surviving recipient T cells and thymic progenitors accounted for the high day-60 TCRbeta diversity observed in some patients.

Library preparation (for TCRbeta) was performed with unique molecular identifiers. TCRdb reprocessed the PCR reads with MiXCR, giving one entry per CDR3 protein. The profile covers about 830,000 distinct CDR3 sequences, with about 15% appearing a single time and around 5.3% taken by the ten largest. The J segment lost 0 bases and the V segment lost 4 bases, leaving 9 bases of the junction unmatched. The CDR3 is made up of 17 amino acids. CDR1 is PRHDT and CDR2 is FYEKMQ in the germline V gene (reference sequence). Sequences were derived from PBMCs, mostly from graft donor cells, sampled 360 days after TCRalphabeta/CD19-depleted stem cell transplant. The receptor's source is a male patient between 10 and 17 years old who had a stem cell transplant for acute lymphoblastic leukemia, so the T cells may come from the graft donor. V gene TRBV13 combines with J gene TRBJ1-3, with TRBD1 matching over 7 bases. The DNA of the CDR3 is TGTGCCAGCAGCTGGATGACAGGGTCCTCCTCTGGAAACACCATATATTTT. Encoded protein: CASSWMTGSSSGNTIYF.